One T cell receptor beta chain is described in this entry. Its antigen remains unidentified. Repertoires were generated with immunoSEQ multiplex PCR, while TCRdb's copy carries only in-frame clones and drops some. The sample records tens of thousands of clones, roughly 84% being singletons. The sample originates from a study of T cell responses to AZD1222 COVID-19 vaccine. General study findings and limits: Two AZD1222 doses significantly raised spike-specific TCR breadth and depth over controls.

Material: peripheral blood, obtained on day 0 of AZD1222 vaccination. This TCR came from an adult in good health.

The CDR3 DNA reads TGTGCCAGCGAGTACCCGGCCACCGGGGAGCTGTTTTTT. Amino acid sequence: CASEYPATGELFF. This chain joins TRBV5-6 and TRBJ2-2, with D unclear. CDR3 length: 13 residues. Germline V gene lookup returns CDR1 SGHDT and CDR2 YYEEEE. The V end lost 7 bases, the J end lost 4 bases, and 11 bases lay between the germline ends.